This T cell receptor (beta chain) was sequenced for a study of T cell repertoires in cytomegalovirus infection. Study-wide background: Public TCR beta signatures marked donors with CMV infection and the matching HLA.

As to this clonotype: The antigen remains unidentified.

The length of the CDR3 is 13 residues. V was shortened by 1 base and J by 7 bases, with 8 bases between the two germline ends. Germline assignment: CDR1 MGHRA and CDR2 YSYEKL. TCRdb itself ran the reads through MiXCR, one entry per CDR3 protein. The sample carries over 100,000 distinct CDR3 sequences, 25% to 35% recorded once. This sequence joins TRBV4-1 and TRBJ1-5; D gene ambiguous. The specimen comprised CD8+ T cells from cultured PBMCs, sampled from culture after CMV antigen stimulation. The TCR comes from a human donor in good health (CMV status not recorded). Some clones in this sample may be carry-over from other donors' samples. The chain's CDR3 is CASSQVTAQPQHF. CDR3 sequence (DNA): TGCGCCAGCAGCCAAGTGACGGCCCAGCCCCAGCATTTT.